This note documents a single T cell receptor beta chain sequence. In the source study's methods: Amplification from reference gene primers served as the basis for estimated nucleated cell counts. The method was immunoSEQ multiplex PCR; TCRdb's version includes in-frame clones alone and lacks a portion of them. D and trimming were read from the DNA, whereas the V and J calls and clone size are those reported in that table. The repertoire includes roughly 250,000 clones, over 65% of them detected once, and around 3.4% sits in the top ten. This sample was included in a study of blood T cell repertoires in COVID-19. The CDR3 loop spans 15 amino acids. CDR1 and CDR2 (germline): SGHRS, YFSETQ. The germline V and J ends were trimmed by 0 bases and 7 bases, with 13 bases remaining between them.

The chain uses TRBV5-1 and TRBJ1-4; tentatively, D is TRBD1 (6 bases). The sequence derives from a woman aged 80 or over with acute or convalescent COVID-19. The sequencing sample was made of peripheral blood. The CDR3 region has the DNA TGCGCCAGCAGCTTGGCCGGGGGGCTGGGTGAAAAACTGTTTTTT. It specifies CASSLAGGLGEKLFF.